These 10 T cell receptor beta chains originate from one sample sequenced in a study of CD8+ T cells in alopecia areata. Investigators isolated RNA and reverse transcribed it into cDNA to act as the sequencing template. TCRdb keeps only in-frame clones here, not all; method: immunoSEQ multiplex PCR. The table shows tens of thousands of clones, with around 80% occurring only once. Material for sequencing was NKG2D-low CD8+ T cells sorted from blood. These receptors were collected from a human donor with alopecia areata.

V gene TRBV7-9 combines with J gene TRBJ2-1; weak D call: TRBD2 (6 bases). With 3 bases removed from V and 9 bases from J, the gap between germline ends came to 15 bases. From germline, CDR1 is SEHNR and CDR2 FQNEAQ (reference sequence). The CDR3 totals 14 residues. The CDR3 region has the DNA TGTGCCAGCAGCTTGGGACTCGGGATGGGTGAGCAGTTCTTC. It yields the protein CASSLGLGMGEQFF. Supplemented by reference TRBV7-9 and TRBJ2-1, the full variable domain reads DTGVSQNPRHKITKRGQNVTFRCDPISEHNRLYWYRQTLGQGPEFLTYFQNEAQLEKSRLLSDRFSAERPKGSFSTLEIQRTEQGDSAMYLCASSLGLGMGEQFFGPGTRLTVL.

The chain links TRBV7-9 to TRBJ2-3, with TRBD2 as a possible D gene (6 bases). In germline, CDR1 is SEHNR, CDR2 FQNEAQ (reference sequence). The CDR3 sequence is 16 residues long. V was pared by 5 bases and J by 0 bases, with 15 bases between. The CDR3 DNA is TGTGCCAGCAGCGGAACCGGGACTCCGAGCACAGATACGCAGTATTTT. It encodes CASSGTGTPSTDTQYF.

The rearrangement links TRBV6-5 to TRBJ1-1, with D unresolved. Germline V lookup: CDR1 MNHEY, CDR2 SVGAGI. This CDR3 is built from 13 residues. V was cut by 8 bases and J by 1 base, with 11 bases left in between. The CDR3 sequence: CASCPVANTEAFF. The CDR3 DNA reads TGTGCCAGCTGTCCCGTAGCGAACACTGAAGCTTTCTTT.

The rearrangement links TRBV2 to TRBJ2-7; no clear D. CDR3 length: 11 residues. Germline-derived CDR1 and CDR2 are SNHLY and FYNNEI. The V end was cut by 3 bases, the J end by 6 bases, with 6 bases between. The CDR3 coding sequence is TGTGCCAGCAGTGAGAGCCTCGAGCAGTACTTC. Its protein product is CASSESLEQYF.

The chain is built from TRBV20-1 and TRBJ2-7, with no clear D. The germline gives CDR1 DFQATT, CDR2 SNEGSKA (reference sequence). V lost 1 base to trimming and J lost 3 bases, with 4 bases between them. This CDR3 is built from 11 residues. CDR3 region: CSARAGYEQYF. CDR3 DNA: TGCAGTGCTAGAGCCGGCTACGAGCAGTACTTC.

This chain links TRBV13 with TRBJ2-7, with D uncertain. This CDR3 has 12 residues. Germline CDR1 reads PRHDT; CDR2 reads FYEKMQ (reference sequence). V was trimmed by 3 bases and J by 3 bases, leaving 6 bases between them. The CDR3 DNA sequence: TGTGCCAGCAGCTTGACGGGCTACGAGCAGTACTTC. Translating it yields CASSLTGYEQYF.

CDR3 sequence: CSAGTGWSGANVLTF. The CDR3 bases are TGCAGCGCTGGGACAGGTTGGTCTGGGGCCAACGTCCTGACTTTC. This chain connects TRBV29-1 to TRBJ2-6, with TRBD1 matching 8 bases. Germline V gene data show CDR1 as SQVTM and CDR2 as ANQGSEA. The V gene end was trimmed by 7 bases and the J gene end by 1 base; junction bases not matched to a gene: 6. The CDR3 extends over 15 amino acids.

The chain recombines TRBV7-9 with TRBJ2-7; maybe TRBD2 (6 bases). Germline V gene lookup returns CDR1 SEHNR and CDR2 FQNEAQ (reference sequence). The CDR3 contains 16 residues. The ends were cut back, 1 base at V and 2 bases at J, with 15 bases in the middle. The CDR3 sequence: CASSLEAGLSTYEQYF. CDR3 nucleotides: TGTGCCAGCAGCTTAGAGGCGGGACTTTCCACCTACGAGCAGTACTTC.

This rearrangement joins TRBV29-1 to TRBJ2-7; the D call may be TRBD1 or TRBD2 (5 bases each). Per the germline V gene, CDR1 is SQVTM and CDR2 is ANQGSEA. The CDR3 has 13 residues. Trimming stripped 7 bases from V and 5 bases from J, with 18 bases between. CDR3 sequence: CSALQGEGNEQYF. CDR3 DNA: TGCAGCGCCCTGCAGGGCGAGGGAAACGAGCAGTACTTC.

The rearrangement joins TRBV29-1 to TRBJ2-3, with a weak D call TRBD1 (6 bases). The CDR3 sequence is 15 residues long. Deletions cut 1 base from V and 6 bases from J, with 17 bases between. Germline V gene lookup returns CDR1 SQVTM and CDR2 ANQGSEA. The CDR3 coding sequence is TGCAGCGTTGAAGGTTCCCTTGAGAGGGGGGATACGCAGTATTTT. This encodes CSVEGSLERGDTQYF.